This T cell receptor beta chain emerged from a study of low-dose radiotherapy and immunotherapy resistance in tumors. Study summary: Cohort 1 received 0.5 Gy per fraction every 2 weeks, totaling 6.5 Gy. Intravenous ipilimumab 1 mg/kg every six weeks was given with nivolumab 240 mg every two weeks.

This clonotype came up many times. Specified time point: after trial treatment. Treatment denoted: LDRT plus nivolumab, ipilimumab, low-dose cyclophosphamide and aspirin (RACIN trial). Ipilimumab, nivolumab, aspirin, low-dose cyclophosphamide and low-dose radiotherapy were administered to donors. As a condition of eligibility, patients had advanced solid tumors lacking tumor-infiltrating lymphocytes. Gene-specific TRAV and TRBV primers were used for first-strand cDNA, covering alpha and beta chains. The TCRs were subjected to amplification over 20 PCR cycles employing a constant-region primer in conjunction with a V-primer adapter. TCRdb called the reads again in MiXCR, with one record for every CDR3 protein. The sample shows fewer than 110,000 distinct CDR3 sequences, 20% of them seen only once. The CDR3 is 12 residues long. Germline CDR1 and CDR2: DFQATT and SNEGSKA (reference sequence). Trimming stripped 4 bases from V and 0 bases from J, with 7 bases between.

The chain employs TRBV20-1 and TRBJ2-7, with D possibly being TRBD1 (5 bases). The receptor was derived from a male donor with prostate cancer. Specimen: PBMCs, collected after low-dose radiotherapy plus immunotherapy. The CDR3 nucleotides are TGCAGTGCTACGACAGACTCCTACGAGCAGTACTTC. Protein sequence: CSATTDSYEQYF.